This TCR beta chain was retrieved from a study of shared clonotypes between healthy human individuals. Study findings and constraints: Blood was the only sampled material, and tissue repertoires likely differ.

A remark on this clone: Antigen specificity is unknown.

Study processing details: From ImmunoSEQ came sequences covering only the junction and carrying no quality scores, so filtering differed. Repertoires were generated with immunoSEQ multiplex PCR, while TCRdb's copy carries only in-frame clones and drops some. The V and J calls and clone size were taken over from that table, and D and trimming were inferred from the DNA. The table has approximately 2.1 million clones, roughly 93% seen once; the top ten hold 0.35% to 0.5%. The J segment lost 3 bases and the V segment lost 5 bases, leaving 3 bases of the junction unmatched. CDR1 SGHAT and CDR2 FQDESV come from the germline V gene (reference sequence). The CDR3 contains 13 residues. A CD45RA-negative memory subset and a CD45RA+ naive subset were separated from the CD4+ cells.

This rearrangement joins TRBV11-1 to TRBJ1-1, with TRBD1 identical over 7 bases. The source material was naive CD4+ T cells from PBMCs. Subset of the sample: CD45RA+ positively selected. The receptor's source is a man aged 18-30 years in good health. Some clones in this sample may be carry-over from other donors' samples. CDR3 in amino acids: CASSLDRDTEAFF. In nucleotides, the CDR3 is TGTGCCAGCAGCCTCGACAGGGACACTGAAGCTTTCTTT.